The rows below give T cell receptor beta chains drawn from one sample of a study of identical twins. From the 5' RACE reads, TCRdb called clonotypes with MiXCR, one entry per CDR3 protein. This sample has 1.5 million to 2 million distinct CDR3 sequences, with about 30% found just once. Sequenced input: cord blood. These receptors were obtained from a newborn girl in good health. CDR3s include the opening cysteine and the closing phenylalanine or tryptophan. The D gene is left open where the match is weak. Size values are once, few and many counts, or a class for expanded clones, and some rows have none.

v_call: TRBV6-1
j_call: TRBJ2-3
d_call: NA
clone_size: once
cdr3_aa: CASAGVRPRTDTQYF
cdr3_nt: TGTGCCAGCGCCGGGGTCCGCCCACGGACAGATACGCAGTATTTT

v_call: TRBV19
j_call: TRBJ1-5
d_call: TRBD1
clone_size: few
cdr3_aa: CASSTGQGASQPQHF
cdr3_nt: TGTGCCAGTAGTACCGGACAGGGGGCCAGTCAGCCCCAGCATTTT

v_call: TRBV2
j_call: TRBJ2-5
d_call: NA
clone_size: NA
cdr3_aa: CASSEIAQETQYF
cdr3_nt: TGTGCCAGCAGTGAGATTGCGCAAGAGACCCAGTACTTC

v_call: TRBV5-1
j_call: TRBJ1-5
d_call: TRBD1
clone_size: few
cdr3_aa: CASSPGQGPQPQHF
cdr3_nt: TGCGCCAGCAGCCCGGGACAGGGCCCTCAGCCCCAGCATTTT

v_call: TRBV7-2
j_call: TRBJ2-3
d_call: NA
clone_size: many
cdr3_aa: CASSLGGTGTDTQYF
cdr3_nt: TGTGCCAGCAGCTTAGGTGGGACCGGTACAGATACGCAGTATTTT

v_call: TRBV19
j_call: TRBJ1-5
d_call: NA
clone_size: few
cdr3_aa: CASSKSSNQPQHF
cdr3_nt: TGTGCCAGTAGTAAGTCCAGTAATCAGCCCCAGCATTTT

v_call: TRBV24-1
j_call: TRBJ2-2
d_call: TRBD1
clone_size: NA
cdr3_aa: CATSNGQGSTGELFF
cdr3_nt: TGTGCCACCAGTAACGGACAGGGGAGCACCGGGGAGCTGTTTTTT

v_call: TRBV2
j_call: TRBJ1-1
d_call: NA
clone_size: few
cdr3_aa: CASSPGVAEAFF
cdr3_nt: TGTGCCAGCAGCCCAGGAGTAGCTGAAGCTTTCTTT

v_call: TRBV21-1
j_call: TRBJ2-7
d_call: NA
clone_size: few
cdr3_aa: CASSTRDSYEQYF
cdr3_nt: TGTGCCAGCAGCACCCGGGACTCCTACGAGCAGTACTTC

v_call: TRBV18
j_call: TRBJ2-1
d_call: NA
clone_size: NA
cdr3_aa: CASSPLAARGNEQFF
cdr3_nt: TGTGCCAGCTCACCACTAGCGGCAAGGGGCAATGAGCAGTTCTTC

v_call: TRBV27
j_call: TRBJ2-1
d_call: NA
clone_size: NA
cdr3_aa: CASSSSAAYNEQFF
cdr3_nt: TGTGCCAGCAGCTCTAGCGCAGCCTACAATGAGCAGTTCTTC

v_call: TRBV5-1
j_call: TRBJ2-7
d_call: TRBD2
clone_size: NA
cdr3_aa: CASRRPGLASSEQYF
cdr3_nt: TGCGCCAGCAGACGACCGGGACTAGCCTCTAGCGAGCAGTACTTC

v_call: TRBV11-2
j_call: TRBJ2-1
d_call: TRBD2
clone_size: few
cdr3_aa: CASSLVGLAVYNEQFF
cdr3_nt: TGTGCCAGCAGCTTAGTGGGACTAGCGGTCTACAATGAGCAGTTCTTC

v_call: TRBV6-5
j_call: TRBJ1-1
d_call: NA
clone_size: NA
cdr3_aa: CASSYLLIEAFF
cdr3_nt: TGTGCCAGCAGTTACCTCCTGATTGAAGCTTTCTTT

v_call: TRBV6-2/TRBV6-3
j_call: TRBJ2-7
d_call: NA
clone_size: NA
cdr3_aa: CASSCASVGAISYEQYF
cdr3_nt: TGTGCCAGCAGTTGCGCTAGCGTGGGTGCTATCTCCTACGAGCAGTACTTC

v_call: TRBV28
j_call: TRBJ2-7
d_call: NA
clone_size: NA
cdr3_aa: CASSSGRQTYEQYF
cdr3_nt: TGTGCCAGCAGTTCTGGGAGGCAGACCTACGAGCAGTACTTC

v_call: TRBV20-1
j_call: TRBJ2-4
d_call: NA
clone_size: NA
cdr3_aa: CSAGGGYKNIQYF
cdr3_nt: TGCAGTGCTGGAGGCGGATATAAAAACATTCAGTACTTC

v_call: TRBV20-1
j_call: TRBJ1-2
d_call: TRBD1
clone_size: few
cdr3_aa: CSARPDRGSNYGYTF
cdr3_nt: TGCAGTGCTAGACCGGACAGGGGATCTAACTATGGCTACACCTTC

v_call: TRBV19
j_call: TRBJ2-5
d_call: NA
clone_size: NA
cdr3_aa: CASSIPQERYRFDEQYF
cdr3_nt: TGTGCCAGTAGTATTCCCCAGGAGCGCTACAGATTCGATGAGCAGTACTTC

v_call: TRBV7-2
j_call: TRBJ2-1
d_call: NA
clone_size: many
cdr3_aa: CASSFQGSYNEQFF
cdr3_nt: TGTGCCAGCAGTTTTCAGGGCTCCTACAATGAGCAGTTCTTC

v_call: TRBV5-1
j_call: TRBJ2-1
d_call: NA
clone_size: NA
cdr3_aa: CASSLFPGTYYNEQFF
cdr3_nt: TGCGCCAGCAGCTTGTTCCCCGGGACATATTACAATGAGCAGTTCTTC

v_call: TRBV3-1
j_call: TRBJ2-3
d_call: TRBD2
clone_size: NA
cdr3_aa: CASSQDWLAGGNTQYF
cdr3_nt: TGTGCCAGCAGCCAAGATTGGCTAGCGGGAGGCAATACGCAGTATTTT

v_call: TRBV6-6
j_call: TRBJ2-5
d_call: TRBD2
clone_size: NA
cdr3_aa: CASSPPAGEKTQYF
cdr3_nt: TGTGCCAGCAGCCCCCCGGCGGGAGAGAAGACCCAGTACTTC